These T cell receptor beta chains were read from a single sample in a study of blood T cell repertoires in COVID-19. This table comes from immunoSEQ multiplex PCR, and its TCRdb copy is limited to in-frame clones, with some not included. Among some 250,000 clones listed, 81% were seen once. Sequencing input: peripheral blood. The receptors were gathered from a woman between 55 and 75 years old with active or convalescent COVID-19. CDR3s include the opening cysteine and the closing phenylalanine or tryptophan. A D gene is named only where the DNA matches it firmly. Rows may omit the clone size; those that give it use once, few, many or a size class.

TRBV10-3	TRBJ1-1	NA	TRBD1	CAIRGGTGGYMNTEAFF	TGTGCCATCAGGGGAGGGACAGGGGGCTACATGAACACTGAAGCTTTCTTT
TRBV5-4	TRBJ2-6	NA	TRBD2	CASSLVSGGSSGANVLTF	TGTGCCAGCAGCTTGGTTAGCGGGGGTTCCTCTGGGGCCAACGTCCTGACTTTC
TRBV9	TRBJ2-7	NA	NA	CASSAGTLLPEQYF	TGTGCCAGCAGCGCCGGGACTCTACTTCCCGAGCAGTACTTC
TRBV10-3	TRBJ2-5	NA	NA	CATGGRETQYF	TGTGCCACGGGGGGCCGTGAGACCCAGTACTTC
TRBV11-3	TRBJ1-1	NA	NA	CASSLGTGNTEAFF	TGTGCCAGCAGCTTAGGTACAGGGAACACTGAAGCTTTCTTT
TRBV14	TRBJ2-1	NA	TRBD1	CASSQGQGRNNEQFF	TGTGCCAGCAGCCAAGGACAGGGGAGAAACAATGAGCAGTTCTTC
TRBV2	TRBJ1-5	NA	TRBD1	CASSERQGASNQPQHF	TGTGCCAGCAGTGAAAGGCAGGGGGCGAGCAATCAGCCCCAGCATTTT
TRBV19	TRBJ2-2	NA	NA	CASTPRRGVAGELFF	TGTGCCAGTACTCCCCGGCGCGGGGTGGCCGGGGAGCTGTTTTTT
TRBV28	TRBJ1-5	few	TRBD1	CASKGAGQPQHF	TGTGCCAGCAAGGGGGCAGGTCAGCCCCAGCATTTT
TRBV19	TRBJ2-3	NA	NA	CASSIGGLTDTQYF	TGTGCCAGTAGTATTGGGGGGTTGACAGATACGCAGTATTTT
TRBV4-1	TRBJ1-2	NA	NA	CASSQGNRESGYTF	TGCGCCAGCAGCCAAGGTAACAGGGAGAGCGGCTACACCTTC
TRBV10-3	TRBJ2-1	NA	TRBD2	CAISESASGGGSSYNEQFF	TGTGCCATCAGTGAGTCGGCTAGCGGGGGGGGAAGCTCCTACAATGAGCAGTTCTTC
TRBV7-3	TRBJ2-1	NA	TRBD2	CASSLDGLAGMGDEQFF	TGTGCCAGCAGCTTAGATGGCCTAGCGGGGATGGGAGATGAGCAGTTCTTC
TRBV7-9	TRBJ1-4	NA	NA	CASKAGTKEKLFF	TGTGCCAGCAAGGCAGGGACTAAGGAAAAACTGTTTTTT
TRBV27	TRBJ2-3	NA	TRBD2	CASSSSGGALDTQYF	TGTGCCAGCAGTTCCAGCGGGGGGGCCCTGGATACGCAGTATTTT
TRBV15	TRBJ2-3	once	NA	CATSRDRTVDTDTQYF	TGTGCCACCAGCAGAGATCGGACAGTAGACACAGATACGCAGTATTTT
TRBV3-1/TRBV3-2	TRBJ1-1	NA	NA	CASSQGPRGRSTEAFF	TGTGCCAGCAGCCAAGGTCCTCGGGGTCGAAGCACTGAAGCTTTCTTT
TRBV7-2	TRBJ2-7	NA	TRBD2	CASSLVGGDAYEQYF	TGTGCCAGCAGCTTGGTCGGGGGGGATGCCTACGAGCAGTACTTC
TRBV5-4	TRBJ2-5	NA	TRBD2	CASSQTSGGLQETQYF	TGTGCCAGCAGCCAGACTAGCGGGGGCCTCCAAGAGACCCAGTACTTC
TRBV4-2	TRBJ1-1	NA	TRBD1	CASSQDRDRGLSFF	TGTGCCAGCAGCCAAGATCGAGACAGGGGATTATCTTTCTTT
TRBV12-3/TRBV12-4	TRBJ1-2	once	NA	CATLSDSGYGYTF	TGTGCCACCCTCTCAGACAGTGGCTATGGCTACACCTTC
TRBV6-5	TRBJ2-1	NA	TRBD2	CASSYFRGGLDNEQFF	TGTGCCAGCAGTTACTTTCGGGGGGGCCTCGACAATGAGCAGTTCTTC
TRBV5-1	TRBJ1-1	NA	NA	CASSLGGTYTEAFF	TGCGCCAGCAGCTTGGGCGGGACCTACACTGAAGCTTTCTTT
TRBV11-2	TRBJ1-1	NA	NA	CASSRLGAMNTEAFF	TGTGCCAGCAGCAGGTTAGGAGCCATGAACACTGAAGCTTTCTTT
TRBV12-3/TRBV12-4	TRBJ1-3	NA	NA	CASTHRVGNTIYF	TGTGCCAGCACCCACAGGGTTGGAAACACCATATATTTT
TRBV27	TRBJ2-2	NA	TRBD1	CASRPLDRLTEELFF	TGTGCCAGCAGACCCCTGGACAGGCTGACCGAGGAGCTGTTTTTT
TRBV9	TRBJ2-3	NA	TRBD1	CASSVYAGGVADTQYF	TGTGCCAGCAGCGTCTATGCAGGGGGTGTCGCAGATACGCAGTATTTT
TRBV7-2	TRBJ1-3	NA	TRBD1	CASAQGQGGDTIYF	TGTGCCAGCGCCCAGGGACAGGGGGGAGACACCATATATTTT
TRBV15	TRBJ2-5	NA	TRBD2	CATSRNLAGGRGETQYF	TGTGCCACCAGCAGAAACCTAGCGGGGGGGCGAGGAGAGACCCAGTACTTC
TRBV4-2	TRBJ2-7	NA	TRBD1	CASSHSRQGQGALEQYF	TGTGCCAGCAGCCACAGCCGGCAGGGACAGGGGGCACTCGAGCAGTACTTC
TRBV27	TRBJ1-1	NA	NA	CASTPSRGNTEAFF	TGTGCCAGCACACCAAGTCGGGGGAACACTGAAGCTTTCTTT
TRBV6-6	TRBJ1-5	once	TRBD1	CASSLDRDNQPQHF	TGTGCCAGCAGTTTGGACAGGGACAATCAGCCCCAGCATTTT
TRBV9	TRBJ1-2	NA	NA	CASSVAGGGYTF	TGTGCCAGCAGCGTAGCGGGGGGGGGCTACACCTTC
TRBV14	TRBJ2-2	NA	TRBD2	CASSQEAGEGVGELFF	TGTGCCAGCAGCCAAGAGGCGGGGGAAGGAGTCGGGGAGCTGTTTTTT
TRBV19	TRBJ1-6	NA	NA	CASSMGAQVNSPLHF	TGTGCCAGTAGTATGGGGGCACAGGTCAATTCACCCCTCCACTTT
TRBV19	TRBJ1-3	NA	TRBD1	CASSLGQGNGNTIYF	TGTGCCAGTAGTCTCGGACAGGGAAATGGAAACACCATATATTTT
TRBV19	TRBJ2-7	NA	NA	CASSIAAGDSYEQYF	TGTGCCAGTAGTATAGCCGCAGGGGATTCCTACGAGCAGTACTTC
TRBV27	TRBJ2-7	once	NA	CASSRLVGHGGNYEQYF	TGTGCCAGCAGCCGTTTGGTAGGGCACGGGGGAAACTACGAGCAGTACTTC
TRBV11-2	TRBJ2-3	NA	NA	CASSPEPGSDTQYF	TGTGCCAGCAGCCCCGAGCCGGGGTCAGATACGCAGTATTTT
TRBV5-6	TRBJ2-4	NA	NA	CASSFFIRSIAKNIQYF	TGTGCCAGCAGCTTTTTCATCAGGTCGATAGCCAAAAACATTCAGTACTTC
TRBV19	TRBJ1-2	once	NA	CASSRFPPRSEGAYGYTF	TGTGCCAGTAGTAGGTTTCCCCCGAGAAGTGAGGGCGCCTATGGCTACACCTTC
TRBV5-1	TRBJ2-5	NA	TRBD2	CASSPGLAQETQYF	TGCGCCAGCAGCCCGGGACTAGCGCAAGAGACCCAGTACTTC
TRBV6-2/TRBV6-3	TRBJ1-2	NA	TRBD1	CASSYSPQGARPLAYGYTF	TGTGCCAGCAGTTACTCACCCCAGGGGGCGCGACCGTTAGCCTATGGCTACACCTTC
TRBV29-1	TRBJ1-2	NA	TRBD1	CSVDRTGDGGYTF	TGCAGCGTTGATCGGACAGGGGATGGGGGCTACACCTTC
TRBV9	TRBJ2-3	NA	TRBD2	CASSVASGGRTDTQYF	TGTGCCAGCAGCGTAGCAAGCGGGGGACGCACAGATACGCAGTATTTT
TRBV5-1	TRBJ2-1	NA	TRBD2	CASSGTSGPSSYNEQFF	TGCGCCAGCAGCGGAACTAGCGGCCCGTCCTCTTACAATGAGCAGTTCTTC
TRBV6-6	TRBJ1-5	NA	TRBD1	CASSQRTGYSNQPQHF	TGTGCCAGCAGTCAAAGGACAGGTTATAGCAATCAGCCCCAGCATTTT